These 8 T cell receptor beta chains share one sample of origin, sequenced in a study of PD-1 blockade in classical Hodgkin lymphoma. All trial patients relapsed after autologous stem cell transplantation. Magnetic negative selection of thawed PBMCs was the method by which CD4+ T cells were purified. Method: immunoSEQ multiplex PCR; TCRdb's copy keeps in-frame clones and lacks some. Among tens of thousands of clones listed, approximately 85% were seen once. This specimen was CD4+ T cells from blood, taken at baseline. The receptors come from a human donor with classical Hodgkin lymphoma.

CDR3 loop: CASSLQFGNQPQHF. CDR3 bases: TGTGCCAGCAGTTTACAGTTCGGCAATCAGCCCCAGCATTTT. The chain recombines TRBV28 with TRBJ1-5; D not resolved. Germline V gene sequence: CDR1 MDHEN, CDR2 SYDVKM. V lost 2 bases, J lost 2 bases, and 7 bases lay in between. CDR3 length: 14 amino acids.

In this sample, this clone turned up once. This sequence joins TRBV11-3 and TRBJ2-6; unclear D gene. Germline values: CDR1 SGHNT, CDR2 YENEEA. Trimming took 5 bases from V and 1 from J, leaving 3 bases between them. CDR3 length equals 13 residues. For the CDR3, the DNA is TGTGCCAGCAGCCCGTCTGGGGCCAACGTCCTGACTTTC. As protein: CASSPSGANVLTF.

V gene TRBV7-2 combines with J gene TRBJ2-5; a possible D gene is TRBD1 (6 bases). This CDR3 is built from 15 residues. The V and J ends lost 2 bases and 0 bases respectively, with 10 bases between them. Germline V gives CDR1 SGHTA, CDR2 FQGNSA. CDR3 region: CASSLSGTYQETQYF. The CDR3 bases are TGTGCCAGCAGCTTATCGGGGACATACCAAGAGACCCAGTACTTC.

The chain recombines TRBV6-5 with TRBJ1-2, with TRBD1 matching 7 bases. The V segment lost 2 bases and the J segment 4 bases; nucleotides outside the gene matches: 4. Germline values: CDR1 MNHEY, CDR2 SVGAGI. The CDR3 is 14 residues long. CDR3 nucleotide sequence: TGTGCCAGCAGTTACGACAGGGTGTCCTATGGCTACACCTTC. Translating gives CASSYDRVSYGYTF.

V and J are TRBV30 and TRBJ2-1, with D uncertain. Trimming removed 3 bases at V and 5 bases at J, with 14 bases between. The CDR3 spans 14 residues. Germline assignment: CDR1 GTSNPN and CDR2 SVGIG (reference sequence). The CDR3 DNA sequence: TGTGCCTGGAGACAACTGGACCGCAACAATGAGCAGTTCTTC. This codes for CAWRQLDRNNEQFF.

The chain couples TRBV28 to TRBJ1-1; a possible D gene is TRBD1 (5 bases). In germline, CDR1 is MDHEN, CDR2 SYDVKM. V shed 10 bases and J shed 0 bases, with 9 bases lying between them. The CDR3 runs 12 residues. The CDR3 region is CATRDLNTEAFF. The DNA for the CDR3 is TGTGCCACTCGGGACCTGAACACTGAAGCTTTCTTT. The complete variable domain, with remaining parts taken from reference TRBV28 and TRBJ1-1, reads DVKVTQSSRYLVKRTGEKVFLECVQDMDHENMFWYRQDPGLGLRLIYFSYDVKMKEKGDIPEGYSVSREKKERFSLILESASTNQTSMYLCATRDLNTEAFFGQGTRLTVV.

The chain carries TRBV9 and TRBJ2-7, with 10 bases aligning to TRBD1. Germline V gene data show CDR1 as SGDLS and CDR2 as YYNGEE. Trimming took 4 bases from V and 5 from J; bases not matched to a gene: 6. The CDR3 totals 14 residues. Here the CDR3 reads CASSNDRGRNEQYF. The CDR3 DNA reads as TGTGCCAGCAGCAACGACAGGGGGCGAAACGAGCAGTACTTC.

The chain recombines TRBV6-1 with TRBJ1-4; no firm D call. Germline lookup yields CDR1 MNHNS and CDR2 SASEGT. This CDR3 has 18 amino acids. Between the trimmed V and J ends, which lost 2 bases and 3 bases, there was a span of 19 bases. The CDR3 DNA reads as TGTGCCAGCAGTGAATCCCCTTTTCTTCGCTCTTCTAATGAAAAACTGTTTTTT. This encodes CASSESPFLRSSNEKLFF.